Listed below are T cell receptor beta chains from one sample, sequenced in a study of cytomegalovirus exposure and HLA in healthy donors. The repertoire was sequenced with immunoSEQ multiplex PCR; TCRdb's copy has only in-frame clones and lacks some. Of fewer than 100,000 clones listed, more than 70% were seen once; the top ten hold approximately 4.7%. The material sequenced was PBMCs. The receptors originated from a male donor in good health and CMV-seropositive. Both conserved end residues are part of each CDR3. The D gene is left open where the match is weak. Clone size is stated in some rows and not others, as once, few, many or a class when expanded.

v_call	d_call	j_call	clone_size	cdr3_aa	cdr3_nt
TRBV19	-	TRBJ1-1	-	CASSRQGEAFF	TGTGCCAGTAGCCGGCAGGGGGAAGCTTTCTTT
TRBV13	TRBD1	TRBJ2-2	-	CASSSRDREYTGELFF	TGTGCCAGCAGCAGCAGGGACAGGGAATACACCGGGGAGCTGTTTTTT
TRBV29-1	TRBD1	TRBJ2-7	-	CSVWRDRGGFEQYF	TGCAGCGTTTGGAGAGACAGGGGGGGGTTCGAGCAGTACTTC
TRBV20-1	TRBD1	TRBJ1-2	-	CSAHWDRGYTF	TGCAGTGCTCATTGGGACAGGGGCTACACCTTC
TRBV28	-	TRBJ1-4	-	CASNKGQLNEKLFF	TGTGCCAGCAATAAAGGACAGCTCAATGAAAAACTGTTTTTT
TRBV2	TRBD1	TRBJ1-1	-	CASSQDREITEAFF	TGTGCCAGCAGCCAGGACAGGGAAATTACTGAAGCTTTCTTT
TRBV11-2	TRBD1	TRBJ1-2	-	CATQGQQPNGYTF	TGTGCCACCCAGGGACAGCAACCTAATGGCTACACCTTC
TRBV19	-	TRBJ2-7	-	CASSMAGNEQYF	TGTGCCAGTAGTATGGCGGGAAACGAGCAGTACTTC
TRBV30	-	TRBJ2-2	few	CAWSAPGELFF	TGTGCCTGGAGTGCTCCCGGGGAGCTGTTTTTT
TRBV6-5	-	TRBJ1-5	-	CASRGGYGNQPQHF	TGTGCCAGCCGGGGGGGGTATGGCAATCAGCCCCAGCATTTT
TRBV6-4	TRBD1	TRBJ2-1	-	CASNRDSEQFF	TGTGCCAGCAACAGGGACAGTGAGCAGTTCTTC
TRBV6-4	TRBD1	TRBJ1-2	-	CASRSDRGDGYTF	TGTGCCAGCAGATCAGACAGGGGCGATGGCTACACCTTC
TRBV4-2	TRBD2	TRBJ2-3	-	CASSQDFSGGAFGTDTQYF	TGTGCCAGCAGCCAAGATTTTAGCGGGGGGGCGTTCGGAACAGATACGCAGTATTTT
TRBV7-2	-	TRBJ1-5	-	CASSLQGVAQPQHF	TGTGCCAGCAGCCTACAGGGAGTGGCCCAGCCCCAGCATTTT
TRBV6-5	-	TRBJ2-1	few	CASSYPGNEQFF	TGTGCCAGCAGTTACCCGGGTAATGAGCAGTTCTTC
TRBV7-9	-	TRBJ2-2	once	CASSLGIPLNTGELFF	TGTGCCAGCAGCTTAGGCATCCCTCTAAACACCGGGGAGCTGTTTTTT
TRBV23-1	TRBD1	TRBJ2-7	-	CASSPRQGPSYEQYF	TGCGCCAGCAGTCCTAGACAGGGCCCCTCCTACGAGCAGTACTTC
TRBV18	TRBD1	TRBJ2-5	-	CASSPAAGQGAGETQYF	TGTGCCAGCTCACCAGCCGCGGGACAGGGGGCAGGGGAGACCCAGTACTTC
TRBV6-5	TRBD1	TRBJ2-5	-	CASSSIGQEKTQYF	TGTGCCAGCAGTTCGATCGGACAGGAGAAGACCCAGTACTTC
TRBV9	TRBD2	TRBJ2-1	-	CASSKLAGGRGEQFF	TGTGCCAGCAGCAAACTAGCGGGGGGCCGCGGTGAGCAGTTCTTC
TRBV19	TRBD1	TRBJ1-5	-	CASRRTDRGRNQPQHF	TGTGCCAGTAGGCGAACTGACAGGGGGCGAAATCAGCCCCAGCATTTT
TRBV28	-	TRBJ1-5	-	CASSFTDRRGSNQPQHF	TGTGCCAGCAGTTTTACCGACAGGCGGGGGTCCAATCAGCCCCAGCATTTT
TRBV4-1	-	TRBJ2-2	-	CASSQVVRTGELFF	TGCGCCAGCAGCCAAGTAGTGCGGACCGGGGAGCTGTTTTTT
TRBV4-1	TRBD2	TRBJ2-7	-	CASSHQLAGGYEQYF	TGCGCCAGCAGCCACCAACTAGCGGGGGGCTACGAGCAGTACTTC
TRBV29-1	TRBD1	TRBJ2-6	-	CSAGTETSSGANVLTF	TGCAGCGCTGGGACAGAGACCAGCTCTGGGGCCAACGTCCTGACTTTC
TRBV28	-	TRBJ1-5	few	CASSSIRESNQPQHF	TGTGCCAGCAGCTCCATAAGGGAGAGCAATCAGCCCCAGCATTTT
TRBV2	TRBD1	TRBJ2-7	-	CASSFWTGNYEQYF	TGTGCCAGCAGCTTCTGGACAGGAAACTACGAGCAGTACTTC